The subject of this entry is one T cell receptor beta chain. This clone was observed a single time. It has no known antigen specificity. The input lacks base qualities; no much larger clone sits a single base away. The data were taken from a study of T cells in localized non-small cell lung cancer (dated by TCRdb to about 2020). Regarding the research as a whole: The study examined T cell repertoires in approximately 240 patients with early-stage NSCLC and compared tumors with uninvolved tumor-adjacent lungs. A mean age of around 69 years was recorded for the NSCLC patients, of whom under 150 were male and over 100 were female. The cohort was made up of fewer than 250 treatment-naive NSCLC patients whose localized lung tumors had been resected.

At diagnosis, tumor, uninvolved tumor-adjacent lung and peripheral blood were collected and then preserved as a mix of FFPE and fresh-frozen material. For TCR repertoire profiling, the blood samples were analyzed as peripheral blood mononuclear cells. Overall results and qualifications from the work: Since the design was exploratory, TCR variables were selected using unadjusted p-values with no false-discovery rate correction. Of the top 100 tumor clones, a median of approximately 60 were detected in paired uninvolved adjacent lung; roughly 29 were also among that lung's top 100. Longer overall survival was associated with higher blood T cell density, whereas shorter survival was associated with higher adjacent-lung clonality. Uninvolved tumor-adjacent lung showed the highest T cell clonality, higher than tumor, which suggests more focused antigenic responses in the adjacent lung. Because multi-region tumor sequencing was not performed, intratumor heterogeneity could not be ruled out.

CDR1 and CDR2 are read off the germline V gene as MNHEY and SVGAGI. Spanning cysteine to phenylalanine, the CDR3 consists of 12 amino acids. Only the CDR3 DNA stays, 36 bases, in frame from base 1. Here V drops 4 bases and J drops 7 bases, and the junction holds 3 bases not matched to any gene. TCR beta CDR3 regions were sequenced from DNA using the immunoSEQ Assay. The paper's processing steps were these. To compute T cell density, TCR beta template counts were normalized to usable DNA, which was estimated by amplifying housekeeping genes. The preseqR package was used to estimate richness by extrapolating to 400,000 templates for PBMC samples and to 120,000 templates for tissue samples. Clonality was defined by subtracting Pielou's evenness from one. Tissue-enriched TCRs were identified by differential abundance testing using productive amino-acid clonotypes, minimum total count 5 and alpha 0.1. The Jaccard Index and the Morisita Overlap Index were used to measure how much the repertoires overlapped between compartments. GLIPH grouped TCR beta CDR3s together with public tetramer-defined viral CDR3s, and a viral motif had to include at least three viral sequences and show V-gene enrichment. TCRdb re-hosts the immuneACCESS table, in-frame sequences only. Its copies lack some clones; in the studies checked, an unresolved V gene accounts for under half of them, and the cause for the rest is not known. V, J and clone size were drawn from that table, and D and trimming were deduced from the DNA. This sample is represented by about 77,000 clones; 88% of them were singletons. The ten largest clonotypes hold roughly 19% of the sample.

Sequencing was performed on peripheral blood, taken before any cancer treatment. The receptor's source is a woman between 35 and 75 years old with stage I squamous cell lung carcinoma. This sequence uses TRBV6-5 and TRBJ1-2; 7 central nucleotides agree with TRBD1. The nucleotides read TGTGCCAGCAGTTCAGGGGGTATTGGCTACACCTTC. This sequence encodes CASSSGGIGYTF.